This entry lists 26 T cell receptor beta chains sequenced from one sample in a study of blood T cell repertoires in COVID-19. The repertoire was sequenced with immunoSEQ multiplex PCR; TCRdb's copy has only in-frame clones and lacks some. Of 200,000 or so clones in the sample, around 90% were seen once. The source material was PBMCs or T cells enriched from blood (not recorded which). These receptors originate from a man in his thirties or forties who had recovered from COVID-19.

This clone was picked up one time. The V call is TRBV10-3, the J call TRBJ1-6; TRBD1 is a possible D gene (5 bases). Trimming took 10 bases from V and 8 from J, leaving 24 bases between them. The CDR3 extends over 16 amino acids. Germline V gives CDR1 ENHRY, CDR2 SYGVKD. The CDR3 coding sequence is TGTGCCACCCTCTTTGGCGGGACCGAGCAGTATTCACCCCTCCACTTT. It yields the protein CATLFGGTEQYSPLHF.

V usage is TRBV3-1 (or the pseudogene TRBV3-2) and J usage is TRBJ1-2, with 7 bases that match TRBD1. Germline CDR1 and CDR2: LGHDT and YNNKEL (reference sequence). The V segment lost 4 bases and the J segment 0 bases; nucleotides outside the gene matches: 5. This CDR3 region has 15 residues. For the CDR3, the DNA is TGTGCCAGCAGCCCCACCGGGACAGCTAACTATGGCTACACCTTC. This gives the protein CASSPTGTANYGYTF.

The V gene is TRBV28, the J gene TRBJ2-4, with 9 bases fitting TRBD1. V shed 8 bases and J 7 bases; nucleotides not matched to a gene: 12. The CDR3 spans 15 residues. From germline, CDR1 is MDHEN and CDR2 SYDVKM. The DNA for the CDR3 is TGTGCCAGCGGGGAGAGAGGACAGGGGATCAACATTCAGTACTTC. This encodes CASGERGQGINIQYF.

The CDR3 DNA reads as TGTGCCAGTAGTATCCAGGGCGCCTATGGCTACACCTTC. This gives the protein CASSIQGAYGYTF. The chain uses TRBV19 and TRBJ1-2, with D perhaps TRBD1 (5 bases). This CDR3 comprises 13 residues. Between the trimmed V and J ends, which lost 3 bases and 4 bases, there was a span of 9 bases. Germline V gives CDR1 LNHDA, CDR2 SQIVND (reference sequence).

The rearrangement links TRBV10-2 to TRBJ1-1; the D gene is possibly TRBD1 (6 bases). CDR3 length equals 14 residues. The ends were cut back, 6 bases at V and 4 bases at J, with 15 bases in the middle. Germline lookup yields CDR1 WSHSY and CDR2 SAAADI. The DNA of the CDR3 is TGCGCCAGCAGAGAAGTGGGGGCCGGCACTGAAGCTTTCTTT. It translates to CASREVGAGTEAFF.

This chain joins TRBV19 and TRBJ1-2, with 7 bases aligning to TRBD1. The V segment lost 3 bases and the J segment 4 bases; nucleotides outside the gene matches: 8. The germline gives CDR1 LNHDA, CDR2 SQIVND (reference sequence). CDR3 length equals 15 residues. The CDR3 sequence: CASSISGTERYGYTF. In nucleotides, the CDR3 is TGTGCCAGTAGTATTTCCGGGACAGAACGCTATGGCTACACCTTC.

The genes are TRBV19 and TRBJ2-3; D call uncertain. The CDR3 spans 14 residues. V lost 9 bases and J lost 0, with 13 bases in between. The germline gives CDR1 LNHDA, CDR2 SQIVND (reference sequence). The CDR3 DNA is TGTGCCAGCCGAAGATTAGAAAGCACAGATACGCAGTATTTT. It is translated as CASRRLESTDTQYF.

This rearrangement joins TRBV6-5 to TRBJ1-2; the D gene is possibly TRBD1 (5 bases). CDR3 length: 13 amino acids. V was shortened by 4 bases and J by 4 bases, with 10 bases between the two germline ends. CDR1 is MNHEY, CDR2 SVGAGI, per germline. CDR3 nucleotides: TGTGCCAGCAGTTGGGGACTGACCTATGGCTACACCTTC. It translates to CASSWGLTYGYTF.

This clone was detected once. The DNA for the CDR3 is TGTGCCAGCAGCAACGGGGGGAAGGGCTACACCTTC. Encoded protein: CASSNGGKGYTF. The chain links TRBV28 to TRBJ1-2; tentatively, D is TRBD1 (5 bases). CDR1 is MDHEN, CDR2 SYDVKM, per germline. Trimming removed 6 bases at V and 8 bases at J, with 13 bases between. CDR3 length equals 12 residues.

This clone has only one observation. J is TRBJ2-1 and V is TRBV6-5; no clear D gene. V was cut by 6 bases and J by 3 bases, with 6 bases left in between. Germline CDR1 reads MNHEY; CDR2 reads SVGAGI. The CDR3 has 12 residues. CDR3 sequence reads: CASSSYYNEQFF. Written as DNA, the CDR3 is TGTGCCAGCAGCTCTTACTACAATGAGCAGTTCTTC.

The chain uses TRBV7-2 and TRBJ2-5; D unclear. CDR1 is SGHTA, CDR2 FQGNSA, per germline. CDR3 length equals 12 residues. The V end was cut by 5 bases, the J end by 4 bases, with 8 bases between. The CDR3 sequence: CASSHNGETQYF. The CDR3 bases are TGTGCCAGCAGCCATAACGGAGAGACCCAGTACTTC.

This chain joins TRBV18 and TRBJ1-2; 7 bases fit TRBD1. The V gene's germline CDR1 is KGHSH and CDR2 LQKENI. V dropped 1 base and J dropped 5; count of bases not matched to a gene: 7. This CDR3 is built from 15 residues. The CDR3 DNA follows: TGTGCCAGCTCACCACGGCAGGGGGAAGGGTATGGCTACACCTTC. Its translation: CASSPRQGEGYGYTF.

This clone was recorded once. The chain combines TRBV19 with TRBJ2-5; 13 positions agree with TRBD2. Germline CDR1 reads LNHDA; CDR2 reads SQIVND (reference sequence). The J segment lost 6 bases and the V segment lost 0 bases, leaving 10 bases of the junction unmatched. The CDR3 loop spans 18 amino acids. CDR3 in amino acids: CASSIDHTSGRVRKTQYF. Written as DNA, the CDR3 is TGTGCCAGTAGTATAGATCATACTAGCGGGAGGGTCAGGAAGACCCAGTACTTC.

This chain uses TRBV6-5 with TRBJ2-1, with 7 bases identical to TRBD2. V shed 6 bases and J 8 bases; nucleotides not matched to a gene: 7. Germline lookup yields CDR1 MNHEY and CDR2 SVGAGI. CDR3 size: 13 residues. The CDR3 here is CASSDTSVHEQFF. CDR3 nucleotide sequence: TGTGCCAGCAGCGATACTAGCGTGCATGAGCAGTTCTTC.

This clone was observed a handful of times. The CDR3 here is CASSLSGSETQYF. DNA for the CDR3: TGCGCCAGCAGCTTGTCGGGGAGTGAGACCCAGTACTTC. V gene TRBV5-1 combines with J gene TRBJ2-5; tentative D call: TRBD2 (5 bases). This CDR3 contains 13 residues. In germline, CDR1 is SGHRS, CDR2 YFSETQ. V lost 1 base to trimming and J lost 5 bases, with 9 bases between them. Full variable domain (remainder filled in from reference TRBV5-1 and TRBJ2-5): KAGVTQTPRYLIKTRGQQVTLSCSPISGHRSVSWYQQTPGQGLQFLFEYFSETQRNKGNFPGRFSGRQFSNSRSEMNVSTLELGDSALYLCASSLSGSETQYFGPGTRLLVL.

This chain connects TRBV18 to TRBJ2-7; 8 bases are a match to TRBD1. The CDR3 is made up of 15 amino acids. Germline V gene lookup returns CDR1 KGHSH and CDR2 LQKENI. The ends lost 2 bases at V and 0 bases at J; junction bases unmatched: 3. CDR3 nucleotide sequence: TGTGCCAGCTCACCAGACAGGGGAACCTCCTACGAGCAGTACTTC. Translating it yields CASSPDRGTSYEQYF.

This chain links TRBV28 with TRBJ2-1; D is perhaps TRBD2 (5 bases). Looked up from germline, CDR1 is MDHEN and CDR2 is SYDVKM. The CDR3 has 16 amino acids. Trimming cost V 6 bases and J 2 bases, with 17 bases left between them. As DNA, the CDR3 is TGTGCCAGCAGCCCACCCGGGGTTAGGGCCTACAATGAGCAGTTCTTC. This sequence encodes CASSPPGVRAYNEQFF.

This chain links TRBV4-2 with TRBJ1-2; 8 nucleotides agree with TRBD1. This CDR3 has 13 amino acids. In germline, CDR1 is LGHNA, CDR2 YNFKEQ. The V segment lost 7 bases and the J segment 3 bases; nucleotides outside the gene matches: 4. As DNA, the CDR3 is TGTGCCAGCAACCACAGGGGGTACTATGGCTACACCTTC. Its protein product is CASNHRGYYGYTF.

The J gene is TRBJ2-5, the V gene TRBV27; 10 bases agree with TRBD2. After removal of 7 bases from V and 3 bases from J, the junction contained 2 bases not matched to a gene. This CDR3 has 13 amino acids. The germline V gene encodes CDR1 MNHEY and CDR2 SMNVEV (reference sequence). The CDR3 here is CASTGTSEETQYF. Here the CDR3 DNA reads TGTGCCAGCACCGGGACTAGCGAAGAGACCCAGTACTTC.

The rearrangement links TRBV7-9 to TRBJ2-7; D call uncertain. Between the trimmed V and J ends, which lost 1 base and 3 bases, there was a span of 4 bases. Germline V lookup: CDR1 SEHNR, CDR2 FQNEAQ (reference sequence). This CDR3 spans 12 amino acids. DNA for the CDR3: TGTGCCAGCAGCTTAGATTACTACGAGCAGTACTTC. Translated, it gives CASSLDYYEQYF. Full variable domain (missing parts from reference TRBV7-9 and TRBJ2-7): DTGVSQNPRHKITKRGQNVTFRCDPISEHNRLYWYRQTLGQGPEFLTYFQNEAQLEKSRLLSDRFSAERPKGSFSTLEIQRTEQGDSAMYLCASSLDYYEQYFGPGTRLTVT.

In DNA form, the CDR3 reads TGTGCCAGCAGCTTGGTCAGTAATGTAAACACCGGGGAGCTGTTTTTT. It encodes CASSLVSNVNTGELFF. The chain is built from TRBV5-6 and TRBJ2-2; D ambiguous. Germline V gives CDR1 SGHDT, CDR2 YYEEEE. Trimming pared 0 bases from V and 2 bases from J, leaving 11 bases between. CDR3 length: 16 amino acids.

The gene calls are TRBV5-8 and TRBJ1-2; possible D gene TRBD1, 5 bases. The V end lost 0 bases, the J end lost 6 bases, and 9 bases lay between the germline ends. Germline CDR1 is SGHTS and CDR2 is YDEGEE. The CDR3 is 13 amino acids. CDR3 coding DNA: TGTGCCAGCAGCTTGGAGGGGAGGGATGGCTACACCTTC. Translated: CASSLEGRDGYTF.

This chain connects TRBV30 to TRBJ2-2, with 9 bases that match TRBD2. The CDR3 extends over 14 amino acids. V lost 2 bases and J lost 3; bases outside the gene matches: 1. Germline V CDR1 and CDR2: GTSNPN, SVGIG (reference sequence). CDR3 DNA: TGTGCCTGGAGTAGGACTAGCGACACCGGGGAGCTGTTTTTT. It yields the protein CAWSRTSDTGELFF.

The rearrangement joins TRBV28 to TRBJ2-3; the D gene is possibly TRBD2 (6 bases). This CDR3 comprises 13 residues. Germline V gives CDR1 MDHEN, CDR2 SYDVKM. The germline V and J ends were trimmed by 8 bases and 2 bases, with 11 bases remaining between them. The DNA of the CDR3 is TGTGCCAGCCGGGACTCCCACACAGATACGCAGTATTTT. This translates into CASRDSHTDTQYF.

V and J are TRBV19 and TRBJ1-3; a possible D gene is TRBD1 (5 bases). CDR1 is LNHDA and CDR2 is SQIVND in the germline V gene (reference sequence). This CDR3 comprises 14 residues. V was shortened by 3 bases and J by 7 bases, with 13 bases between the two germline ends. CDR3 sequence reads: CASSISGIYNTIYF. For the CDR3, the DNA is TGTGCCAGTAGTATTTCAGGGATTTACAACACCATATATTTT.

This chain links TRBV27 with TRBJ2-7, with a weak D call TRBD2 (6 bases). CDR3 length equals 18 residues. Trimming left V 3 bases short and J 0 bases short, with 21 bases between. Germline values: CDR1 MNHEY, CDR2 SMNVEV (reference sequence). DNA of the CDR3: TGTGCCAGCAGTTTTTTATCAGGGCTAGCGCTGAGCTCCTACGAGCAGTACTTC. Translated, it gives CASSFLSGLALSSYEQYF.